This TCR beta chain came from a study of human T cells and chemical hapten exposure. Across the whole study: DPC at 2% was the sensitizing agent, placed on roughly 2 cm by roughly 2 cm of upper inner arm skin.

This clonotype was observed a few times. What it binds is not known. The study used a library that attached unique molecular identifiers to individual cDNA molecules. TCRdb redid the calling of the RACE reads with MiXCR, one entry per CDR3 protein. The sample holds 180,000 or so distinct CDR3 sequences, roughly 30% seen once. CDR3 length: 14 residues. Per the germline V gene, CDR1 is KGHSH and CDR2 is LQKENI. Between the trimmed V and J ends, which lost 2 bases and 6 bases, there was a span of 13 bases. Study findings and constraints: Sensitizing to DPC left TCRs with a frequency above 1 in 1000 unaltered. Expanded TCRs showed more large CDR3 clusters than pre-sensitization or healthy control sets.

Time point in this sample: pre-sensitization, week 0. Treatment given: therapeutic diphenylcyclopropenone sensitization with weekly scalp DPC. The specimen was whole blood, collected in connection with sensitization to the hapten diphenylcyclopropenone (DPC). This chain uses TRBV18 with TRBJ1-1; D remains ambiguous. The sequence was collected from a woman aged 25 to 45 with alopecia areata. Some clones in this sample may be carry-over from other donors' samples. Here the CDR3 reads CASSPSQVGAEAFF. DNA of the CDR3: TGTGCCAGCTCACCATCTCAAGTTGGGGCTGAAGCTTTCTTT.